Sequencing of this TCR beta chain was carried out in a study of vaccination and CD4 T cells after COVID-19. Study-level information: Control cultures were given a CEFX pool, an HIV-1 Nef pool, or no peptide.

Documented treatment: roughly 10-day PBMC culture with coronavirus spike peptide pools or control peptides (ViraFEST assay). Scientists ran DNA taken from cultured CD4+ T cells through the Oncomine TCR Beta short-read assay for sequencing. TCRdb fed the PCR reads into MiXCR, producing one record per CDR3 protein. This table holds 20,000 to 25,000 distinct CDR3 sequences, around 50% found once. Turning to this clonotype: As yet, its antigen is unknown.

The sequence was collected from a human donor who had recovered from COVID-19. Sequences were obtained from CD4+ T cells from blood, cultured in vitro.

CDR3 sequence: CASSLQGHNQPQHF. CDR3 nucleotide sequence: TGTGCCAGCAGCTTACAGGGACACAATCAGCCCCAGCATTTT. The chain employs TRBV3-1 and TRBJ1-5; D might be TRBD1 (6 bases). The germline V and J ends were trimmed by 5 bases and 3 bases, with 11 bases remaining between them. Germline-derived CDR1 and CDR2 are LGHDT and YNNKEL (reference sequence). This CDR3 region has 14 residues.